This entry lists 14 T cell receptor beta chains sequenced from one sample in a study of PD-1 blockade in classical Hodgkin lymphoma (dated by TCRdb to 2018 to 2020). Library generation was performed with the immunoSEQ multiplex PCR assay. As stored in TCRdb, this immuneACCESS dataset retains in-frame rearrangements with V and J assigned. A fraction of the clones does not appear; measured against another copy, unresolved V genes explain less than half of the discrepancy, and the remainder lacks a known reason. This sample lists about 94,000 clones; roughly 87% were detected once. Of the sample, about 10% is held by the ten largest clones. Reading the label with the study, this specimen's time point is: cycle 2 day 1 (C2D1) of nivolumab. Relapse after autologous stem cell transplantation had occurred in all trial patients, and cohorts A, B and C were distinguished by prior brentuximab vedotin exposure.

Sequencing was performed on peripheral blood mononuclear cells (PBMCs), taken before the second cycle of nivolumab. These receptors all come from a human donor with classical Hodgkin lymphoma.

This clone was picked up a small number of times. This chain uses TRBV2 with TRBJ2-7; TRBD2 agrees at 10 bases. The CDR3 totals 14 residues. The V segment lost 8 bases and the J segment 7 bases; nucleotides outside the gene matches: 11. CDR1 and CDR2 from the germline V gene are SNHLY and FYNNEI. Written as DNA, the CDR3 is TGTGCCAGCGAGAGGACTAGCGGAGTAATGGAGCAGTACTTC. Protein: CASERTSGVMEQYF.

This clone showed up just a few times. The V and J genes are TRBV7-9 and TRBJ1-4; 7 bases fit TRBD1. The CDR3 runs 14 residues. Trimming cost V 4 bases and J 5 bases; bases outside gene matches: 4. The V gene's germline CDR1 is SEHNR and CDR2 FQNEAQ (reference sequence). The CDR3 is CASSWGTANEKLFF. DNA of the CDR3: TGTGCCAGCAGCTGGGGGACAGCAAATGAAAAACTGTTTTTT.

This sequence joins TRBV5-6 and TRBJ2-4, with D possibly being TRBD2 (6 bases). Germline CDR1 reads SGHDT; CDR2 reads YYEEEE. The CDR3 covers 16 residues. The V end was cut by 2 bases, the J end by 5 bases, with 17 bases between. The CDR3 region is CASSFLWEAGQNIQYF. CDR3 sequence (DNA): TGTGCCAGCAGCTTCCTGTGGGAGGCAGGACAAAACATTCAGTACTTC.

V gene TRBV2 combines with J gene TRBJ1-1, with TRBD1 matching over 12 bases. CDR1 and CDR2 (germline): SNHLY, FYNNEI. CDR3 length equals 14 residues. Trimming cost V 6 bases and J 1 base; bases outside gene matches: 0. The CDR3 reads CASRGQGANTEAFF. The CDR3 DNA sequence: TGTGCCAGCAGGGGACAGGGGGCGAACACTGAAGCTTTCTTT.

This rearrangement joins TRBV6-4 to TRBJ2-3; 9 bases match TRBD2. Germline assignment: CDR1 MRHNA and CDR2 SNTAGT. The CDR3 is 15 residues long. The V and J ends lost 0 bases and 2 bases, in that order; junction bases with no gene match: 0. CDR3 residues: CASSDSGLATDTQYF. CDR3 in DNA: TGTGCCAGCAGTGACTCGGGACTAGCCACAGATACGCAGTATTTT.

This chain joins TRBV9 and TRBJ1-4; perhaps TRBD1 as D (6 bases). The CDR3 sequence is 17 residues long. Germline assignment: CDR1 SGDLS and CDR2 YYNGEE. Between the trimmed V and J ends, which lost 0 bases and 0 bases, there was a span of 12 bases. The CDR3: CASSVADRRSTNEKLFF. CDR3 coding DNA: TGTGCCAGCAGCGTAGCAGACAGGCGCTCAACTAATGAAAAACTGTTTTTT.

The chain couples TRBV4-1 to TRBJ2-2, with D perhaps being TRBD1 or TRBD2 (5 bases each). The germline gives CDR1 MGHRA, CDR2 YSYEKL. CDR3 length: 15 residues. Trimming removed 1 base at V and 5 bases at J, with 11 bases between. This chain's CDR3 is CASSQGLGGTGELFF. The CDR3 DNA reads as TGCGCCAGCAGCCAAGGACTTGGGGGAACCGGGGAGCTGTTTTTT.

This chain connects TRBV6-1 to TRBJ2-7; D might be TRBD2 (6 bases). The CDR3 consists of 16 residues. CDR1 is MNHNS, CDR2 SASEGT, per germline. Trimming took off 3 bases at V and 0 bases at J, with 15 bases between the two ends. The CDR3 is CASSDYGGDFSYEQYF. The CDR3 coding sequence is TGTGCCAGCAGTGATTACGGGGGTGACTTCTCCTACGAGCAGTACTTC.

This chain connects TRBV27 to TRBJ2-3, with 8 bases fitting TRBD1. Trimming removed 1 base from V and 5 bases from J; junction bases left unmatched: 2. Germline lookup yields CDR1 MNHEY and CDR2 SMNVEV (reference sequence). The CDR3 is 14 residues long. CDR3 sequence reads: CASSLYRGLDTQYF. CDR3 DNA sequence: TGTGCCAGCAGTTTATACAGGGGGTTAGATACGCAGTATTTT.

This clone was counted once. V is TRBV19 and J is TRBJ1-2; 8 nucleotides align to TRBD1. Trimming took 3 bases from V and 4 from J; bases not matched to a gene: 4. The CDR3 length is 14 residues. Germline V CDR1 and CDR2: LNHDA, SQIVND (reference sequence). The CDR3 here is CASSIGQGGYGYTF. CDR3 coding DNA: TGTGCCAGTAGTATCGGACAGGGCGGCTATGGCTACACCTTC.

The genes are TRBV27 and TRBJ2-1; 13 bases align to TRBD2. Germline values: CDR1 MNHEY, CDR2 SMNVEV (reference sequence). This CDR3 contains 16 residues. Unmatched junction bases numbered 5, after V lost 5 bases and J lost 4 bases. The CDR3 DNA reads TGTGCCAGCAGTCCGACTAGCGGGAGGCCTTACAATGAGCAGTTCTTC. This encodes CASSPTSGRPYNEQFF.

The CDR3 loop reads CASSLVSGRVKTHAKGKKFGEQYF. The CDR3 DNA follows: TGCGCCAGCAGCTTGGTTTCGGGGAGGGTTAAGACCCACGCTAAAGGTAAAAAATTCGGCGAGCAGTACTTC. J is TRBJ2-7 and V is TRBV5-1, with 7 positions matching TRBD2. Trimming removed 0 bases from V and 6 bases from J; junction bases left unmatched: 36. This CDR3 is built from 24 residues. CDR1 is SGHRS and CDR2 is YFSETQ in the germline V gene. The full variable domain, rest sourced from reference TRBV5-1 and TRBJ2-7, is KAGVTQTPRYLIKTRGQQVTLSCSPISGHRSVSWYQQTPGQGLQFLFEYFSETQRNKGNFPGRFSGRQFSNSRSEMNVSTLELGDSALYLCASSLVSGRVKTHAKGKKFGEQYFGPGTRLTVT.

The CDR3 coding sequence is TGTGCCAGCAGCTTAATAGGACAGGGAAGAACTGGAAACACCATATATTTT. It encodes CASSLIGQGRTGNTIYF. This chain links TRBV7-9 with TRBJ1-3, with 8 positions matching TRBD1. The length of the CDR3 is 17 residues. Per germline, CDR1 SEHNR and CDR2 FQNEAQ (reference sequence). J lost 2 bases, V lost 2 bases, and 8 bases had no gene match.

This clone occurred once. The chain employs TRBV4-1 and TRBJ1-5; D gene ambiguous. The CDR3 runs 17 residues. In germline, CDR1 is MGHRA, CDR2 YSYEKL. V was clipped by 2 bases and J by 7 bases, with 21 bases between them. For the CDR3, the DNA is TGCGCCAGCAGCCAACGAGCCAGCCTTGACGGGTTCCAGCCCCAGCATTTT. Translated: CASSQRASLDGFQPQHF.